The clone carrying this TCR beta chain was detected only a few times. The CDR3 totals 13 residues. Germline CDR1 SQVTM, CDR2 ANQGSEA. The V gene end was trimmed by 3 bases and the J gene end by 7 bases; junction bases not matched to a gene: 2. TCRdb used MiXCR to reprocess the RACE reads, holding one entry per CDR3 protein. The table has nearly 350,000 distinct CDR3 sequences, around 7% seen once. Documented time point: patch test 1, 2 weeks after DPC sensitization. Noted treatment: therapeutic diphenylcyclopropenone sensitization with weekly scalp DPC. The data originate from a study of human T cells and chemical hapten exposure.

The material sequenced was whole blood, taken in connection with sensitization to the hapten diphenylcyclopropenone (DPC). V is TRBV29-1 and J is TRBJ2-2, with 10 bases identical to TRBD2. The TCR comes from a woman aged 18-30 years with alopecia areata. Some clones in this sample may be carry-over from other donors' samples. The CDR3 DNA reads as TGCAGCGTTGATCCTAGCGGGGGCGGGGAGCTGTTTTTT. As protein: CSVDPSGGGELFF.